This TCR beta chain emerged from a study of shared clonotypes between healthy human individuals. Clones were sequenced by immunoSEQ multiplex PCR, and TCRdb holds only the in-frame ones, with some missing. This table holds 2.3 million or so clones, more than 80% found once. Notes on this clone: The antigen remains unidentified.

The split of CD4+ cells yielded CD45RA+ naive and CD45RA-negative memory subsets. General study results and limits: An anticipated effect of sequencing depth on clonotype sharing among donors was recognized. Blood alone was sampled, and tissue repertoires likely differ.

The germline gives CDR1 SSHAT, CDR2 FNYEAQ (reference sequence). The CDR3 is 16 amino acids. Trimming removed 4 bases from V and 6 bases from J; junction bases left unmatched: 14. The TCR originated in a man younger than 35 in good health. Some clones in this sample may be carry-over from other donors' samples. Sequencing input: naive CD4+ T cells from PBMCs. Sample subset: CD45RA+ positively selected. The chain uses TRBV7-7 and TRBJ2-7; TRBD1 matches 8 bases. The CDR3 spells CASSSTAPGQGGEQYF. The CDR3 coding sequence is TGTGCCAGCAGCTCAACTGCCCCCGGACAGGGCGGCGAGCAGTACTTC.